This TCR beta chain was captured by sequencing in a study of T cell responses to AZD1222 COVID-19 vaccine (dated by TCRdb to about 2021). Study-wide context: TCR sequencing was performed for approximately 240 trial participants, of whom roughly 200 were given two doses of AZD1222 and about 25 were given two doses of MenACWY control vaccine. Trial participants were enrolled by age into 18-55, 56-69 and 70-plus year subgroups, with approximately 150, 28 and 58 TCR-sequenced participants respectively. The paper's findings and limits, for the study overall: The 56-69-year group was small, and its depth increase did not reach significance, likely because of low power. Because no samples from the day 14 peak response were available, repertoires could be characterized only after the peak T cell response. A significant rise in spike-specific TCR breadth and depth was observed after two AZD1222 doses relative to day 0 and relative to MenACWY recipients. Vaccine-associated CD4 TCRs spanned the whole spike protein, with dominant responses in regions 160-218 and 743-854. Most participants were white British and females outnumbered males, and the authors suggested that clonal diversity may have been underestimated. Conclusions about previously exposed vaccinees are limited, since just five or six AZD1222 recipients were seropositive for SARS-CoV-2 at baseline. Reportedly, close to half of the unique spike-specific TCRs recognized epitopes lying outside the regions that are mutated in the B.1.351 and B.1.1.7 variants.

The CDR3 regions of human TCRbeta chains were subjected to immunosequencing. Per the source publication's procedure: Repertoire TCRs were checked for matches against a reference library of SARS-CoV-2-specific TCRs that had been generated using the MIRA antigen-specificity platform. Breadth was defined as the fraction of unique TCRs that were SARS-CoV-2-associated, and depth was defined as the fraction of total T cells that were SARS-CoV-2-associated. Each spike-specific TCR was assigned to its reactive spike region and to a CD4 or CD8 class using the MIRA data. Log10-transformed breadth and depth values were compared by one-way ANOVA with Sidak's multiple comparisons tests. Drawn from immuneACCESS, this table holds only the in-frame rearrangements with V and J called that TCRdb kept. Clones are partly lost; checked studies trace under half to an unresolved V gene and leave the rest unexplained. That table furnishes V, J and clone size, whereas the DNA furnished D and trimming. The sample data list 150,000 to 200,000 clones, and approximately 90% of these were observed just once. About 4.1% of the sample comes from the top ten.

A remark on this clone: Its specific antigen is unknown. No quality values exist for individual bases; no much larger clone is one base distant.

CDR1 MDHEN and CDR2 SYDVKM were looked up in the germline V gene. The CDR3, cysteine through phenylalanine, is 15 amino acids long. Just the 45-base CDR3 DNA is kept, in frame starting at base 1. V loses 2 bases of germline sequence and J loses 4 bases, and the interval between the two ends is 12 bases. The intended sense of this specimen's time point label: about 28 days (+/-7) after the second vaccine dose. This specimen's treatment or condition label, per the study, means: meningococcal conjugate vaccine given as trial control. Vaccinee samples were obtained from the UK trials COV001 and COV002, which included a single-blind randomized controlled phase 2/3 trial of AZD1222 (ChAdOx1 nCoV-19) in healthy adults. For TCRbeta chain sequencing, PBMC samples were collected from trial participants at day 0 and at day 28 after the second dose.

This sequence uses TRBV28 and TRBJ1-3, with the D gene too uncertain to name. Here the sequenced sample was peripheral blood, taken 28 days after the second dose of the MenACWY control vaccine. The sequence derives from an adult who received the MenACWY meningococcal vaccine as a control. The nucleotides are TGTGCCAGCAGTTTAGGATTTAGGGCGGGAAACACCATATATTTT. This codes for CASSLGFRAGNTIYF.